The 7 T cell receptor beta chains presented below share a single source sample, sequenced in a study of T cells of healthy individuals. TCRdb reprocessed the 5' RACE reads with MiXCR, giving one entry per CDR3 protein. The profile shows some 69,000 distinct CDR3 sequences, roughly 15% of them singletons. These receptors were obtained from a human donor in good health.

This clonotype was counted a few times. The V call is TRBV20-1, the J call TRBJ2-7; no clear D. The CDR3 runs to 15 residues. Germline CDR1 is DFQATT and CDR2 is SNEGSKA (reference sequence). Trimming left V 6 bases short and J 3 bases short, with 21 bases between. The CDR3, as DNA: TGCAGTGCCCTTCCCGCCGCCGGACGTTTCTACGAGCAGTACTTC. This translates into CSALPAAGRFYEQYF.

The V gene is TRBV7-2, the J gene TRBJ2-5; no clear D gene. The length of the CDR3 is 15 residues. Trimming removed 5 bases from V and 6 bases from J, with 19 bases in between. Per the germline V gene, CDR1 is SGHTA and CDR2 is FQGNSA. Here the CDR3 reads CASSQRTALKKTQYF. CDR3 coding DNA: TGTGCCAGCAGCCAGAGGACCGCCCTGAAGAAGACCCAGTACTTC.

The sample holds many counts of this clonotype. The rearrangement links TRBV6-4 to TRBJ2-2, with D possibly TRBD1 on 6 matching bases. V dropped 4 bases and J dropped 6 bases, with 12 bases sitting between them. This CDR3 spans 14 amino acids. CDR1 and CDR2 from the germline V gene are MRHNA and SNTAGT. The CDR3 nucleotides are TGTGCCAGCAGTGCACAGGGTTCCTCCGGGGAGCTGTTTTTT. Protein: CASSAQGSSGELFF.

This clonotype came up many times. This chain connects TRBV20-1 to TRBJ2-7, with D possibly TRBD1 on 5 matching bases. Trimming left V 5 bases short and J 6 bases short, with 17 bases between. The CDR3 is 13 residues long. Germline values: CDR1 DFQATT, CDR2 SNEGSKA (reference sequence). The CDR3 protein is CSALLGALGEQYF. The CDR3 nucleotides read TGCAGTGCTCTCCTAGGGGCGCTGGGCGAGCAGTACTTC.

This clonotype turned up a few times. The gene calls are TRBV12-3 or TRBV12-4 and TRBJ2-7; the D is unclear. This CDR3 has 14 amino acids. V lost 1 base and J 4 bases, leaving 11 bases between the germline ends. The CDR3 loop is CASSLEFGGYEQYF. The DNA for the CDR3 is TGTGCCAGCAGTTTAGAATTCGGCGGATACGAGCAGTACTTC.

This clonotype was detected only a few times. V usage is TRBV10-2 and J usage is TRBJ1-1; 10 bases match TRBD1. The junction had 1 base not matched to a gene; V was cut back by 0 bases and J by 0 bases. The CDR3 is 16 residues long. Per the germline V gene, CDR1 is WSHSY and CDR2 is SAAADI. The CDR3 loop is CASSESGTGVNTEAFF. As DNA, the CDR3 is TGCGCCAGCAGTGAGTCGGGGACAGGGGTGAACACTGAAGCTTTCTTT.

This clonotype has at least ten counts. The rearrangement joins TRBV4-1 to TRBJ2-7; possible D gene TRBD2, 6 bases. The ends were cut back, 4 bases at V and 3 bases at J, with 13 bases in the middle. CDR3 size: 14 residues. The V gene's germline CDR1 is MGHRA and CDR2 YSYEKL. Here the CDR3 DNA reads TGCGCCAGCAGCCGGCTCGGCGGGGACTACGAGCAGTACTTC. This codes for CASSRLGGDYEQYF.